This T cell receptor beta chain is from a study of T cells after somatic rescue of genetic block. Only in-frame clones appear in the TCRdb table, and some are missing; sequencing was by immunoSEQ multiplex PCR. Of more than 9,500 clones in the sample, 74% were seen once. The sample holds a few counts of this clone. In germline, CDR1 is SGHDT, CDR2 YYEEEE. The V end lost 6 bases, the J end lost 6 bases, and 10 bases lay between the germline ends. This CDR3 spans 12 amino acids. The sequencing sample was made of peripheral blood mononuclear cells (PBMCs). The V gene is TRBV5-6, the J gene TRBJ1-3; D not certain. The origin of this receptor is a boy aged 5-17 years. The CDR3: CASNGRLNTIYF. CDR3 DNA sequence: TGTGCCAGCAATGGCAGACTAAACACCATATATTTT.